The 5 T cell receptor beta chains below all came from one sample that was sequenced in a study of blood T cell repertoires in COVID-19. The data were produced by immunoSEQ multiplex PCR, yet TCRdb's version contains in-frame clones alone and is incomplete. The table records under 45,000 clones, about four fifths of them present only once. Material for sequencing was peripheral blood. Source of these receptors: a woman older than 75 with active or convalescent COVID-19.

The rearrangement uses TRBV4-1 and TRBJ1-2; D gene unclear. Looked up from germline, CDR1 is MGHRA and CDR2 is YSYEKL. There are 13 residues in the CDR3. Trimming took off 0 bases at V and 4 bases at J, with 6 bases between the two ends. The CDR3 DNA reads as TGCGCCAGCAGCCAAGATAGCGGCTATGGCTACACCTTC. This gives the protein CASSQDSGYGYTF.

The chain employs TRBV10-3 and TRBJ1-6; 7 nucleotides agree with TRBD1. The CDR3 runs 13 residues. The germline gives CDR1 ENHRY, CDR2 SYGVKD. V lost 5 bases and J lost 7; bases outside the gene matches: 2. CDR3 residues: CAISTGVNSPLHF. The CDR3, as DNA: TGTGCCATCAGTACAGGGGTAAATTCACCCCTCCACTTT.

This clone appeared a single time. The chain employs TRBV19 and TRBJ1-1; TRBD1 might be the D (5 bases). CDR3 size: 14 residues. The V and J ends lost 7 bases and 4 bases respectively, with 16 bases between them. The germline V gene encodes CDR1 LNHDA and CDR2 SQIVND (reference sequence). The chain's CDR3 is CASTPGVSSTEAFF. CDR3 coding DNA: TGTGCCAGTACCCCGGGGGTCTCGAGCACTGAAGCTTTCTTT.

The chain joins TRBV18 to TRBJ1-1, with D perhaps matching TRBD1 (6 bases). Trimming cost V 3 bases and J 4 bases, with 21 bases left between them. Germline loops: CDR1 KGHSH, CDR2 LQKENI. The CDR3 has 17 amino acids. DNA for the CDR3: TGTGCCAGCTCACCGGGACCACAGGGCATATTATTCACTGAAGCTTTCTTT. It encodes CASSPGPQGILFTEAFF.

This rearrangement joins TRBV28 to TRBJ2-1; 9 bases fit TRBD2. Germline values: CDR1 MDHEN, CDR2 SYDVKM. V shed 6 bases and J 6 bases; nucleotides not matched to a gene: 9. The CDR3 runs to 15 residues. The CDR3 spells CASSHEGTSSNEQFF. CDR3 in DNA: TGTGCCAGCAGCCACGAGGGGACTAGCAGCAATGAGCAGTTCTTC.